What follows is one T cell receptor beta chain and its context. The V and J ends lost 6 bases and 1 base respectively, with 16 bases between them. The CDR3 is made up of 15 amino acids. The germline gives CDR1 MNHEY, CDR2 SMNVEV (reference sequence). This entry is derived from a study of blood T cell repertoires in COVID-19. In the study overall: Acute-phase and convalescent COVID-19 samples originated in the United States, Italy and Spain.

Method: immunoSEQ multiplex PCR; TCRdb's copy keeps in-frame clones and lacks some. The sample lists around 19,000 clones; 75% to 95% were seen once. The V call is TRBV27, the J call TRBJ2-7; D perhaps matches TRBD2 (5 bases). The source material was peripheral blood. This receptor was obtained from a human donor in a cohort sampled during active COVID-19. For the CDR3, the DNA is TGTGCCAGCAGCCGTACCCCCGGGGAATCCTACGAGCAGTACTTC. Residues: CASSRTPGESYEQYF.